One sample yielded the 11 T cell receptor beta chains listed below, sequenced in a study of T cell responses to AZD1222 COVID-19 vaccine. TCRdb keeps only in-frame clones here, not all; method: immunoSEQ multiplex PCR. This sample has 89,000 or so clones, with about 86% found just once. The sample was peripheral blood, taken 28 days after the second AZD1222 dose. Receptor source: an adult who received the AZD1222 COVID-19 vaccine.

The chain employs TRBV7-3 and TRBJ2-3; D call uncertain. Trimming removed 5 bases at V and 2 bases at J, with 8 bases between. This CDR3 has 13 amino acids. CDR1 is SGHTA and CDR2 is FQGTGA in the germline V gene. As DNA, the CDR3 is TGTGCCAGCAGCCCCCGGGTCACAGATACGCAGTATTTT. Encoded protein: CASSPRVTDTQYF.

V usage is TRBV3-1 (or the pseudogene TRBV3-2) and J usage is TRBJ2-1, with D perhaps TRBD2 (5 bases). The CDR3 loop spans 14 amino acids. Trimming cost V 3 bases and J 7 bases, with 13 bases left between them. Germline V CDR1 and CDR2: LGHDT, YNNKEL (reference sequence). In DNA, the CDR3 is TGTGCCAGCAGCCACCCACTAGGAAGAAATGAGCAGTTCTTC. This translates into CASSHPLGRNEQFF.

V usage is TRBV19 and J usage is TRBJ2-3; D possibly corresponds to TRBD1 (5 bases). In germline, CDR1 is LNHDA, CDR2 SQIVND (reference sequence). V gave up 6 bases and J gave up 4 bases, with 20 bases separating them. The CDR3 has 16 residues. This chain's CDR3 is CASSNLGQVPPDTQYF. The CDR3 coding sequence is TGTGCCAGTAGCAATTTGGGGCAAGTCCCTCCAGATACGCAGTATTTT.

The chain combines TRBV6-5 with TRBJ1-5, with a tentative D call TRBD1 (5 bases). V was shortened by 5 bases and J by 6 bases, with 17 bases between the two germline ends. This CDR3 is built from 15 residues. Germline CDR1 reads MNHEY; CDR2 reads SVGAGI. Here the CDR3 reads CASSRLFGGGQPQHF. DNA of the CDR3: TGTGCCAGCAGTAGACTCTTTGGGGGGGGTCAGCCCCAGCATTTT.

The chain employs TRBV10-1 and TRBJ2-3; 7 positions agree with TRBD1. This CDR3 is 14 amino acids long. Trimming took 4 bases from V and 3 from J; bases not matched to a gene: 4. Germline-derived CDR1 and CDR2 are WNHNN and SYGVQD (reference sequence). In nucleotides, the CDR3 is TGCGCCAGCAGTGTAGCCAGGGGGACAGATACGCAGTATTTT. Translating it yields CASSVARGTDTQYF.

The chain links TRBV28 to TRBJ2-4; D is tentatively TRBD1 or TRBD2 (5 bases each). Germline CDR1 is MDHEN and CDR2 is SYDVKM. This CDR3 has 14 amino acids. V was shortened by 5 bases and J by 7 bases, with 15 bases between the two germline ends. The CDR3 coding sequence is TGTGCCAGCAGTCCTCCCGGGGCCAGGAACATTCAGTACTTC. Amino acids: CASSPPGARNIQYF.

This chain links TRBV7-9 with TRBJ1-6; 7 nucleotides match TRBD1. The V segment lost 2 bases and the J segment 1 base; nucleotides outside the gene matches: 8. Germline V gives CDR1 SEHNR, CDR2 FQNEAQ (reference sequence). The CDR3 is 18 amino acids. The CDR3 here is CASSLLTGSSSYNSPLHF. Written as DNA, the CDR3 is TGTGCCAGCAGCTTACTGACAGGGTCGAGTTCCTATAATTCACCCCTCCACTTT.

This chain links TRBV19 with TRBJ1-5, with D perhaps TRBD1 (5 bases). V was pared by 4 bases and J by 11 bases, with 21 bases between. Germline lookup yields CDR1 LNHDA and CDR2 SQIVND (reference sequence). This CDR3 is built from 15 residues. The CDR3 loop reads CASSSLVGTRGAQHF. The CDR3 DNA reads TGTGCCAGTAGTAGTCTTGTAGGGACCCGGGGGGCCCAGCATTTT.

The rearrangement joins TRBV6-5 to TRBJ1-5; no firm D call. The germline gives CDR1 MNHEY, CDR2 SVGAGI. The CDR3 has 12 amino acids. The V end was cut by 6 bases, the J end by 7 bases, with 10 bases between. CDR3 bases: TGTGCCAGCAGAAACGTTGGCCAGCCCCAGCATTTT. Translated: CASRNVGQPQHF.

CDR3 DNA: TGTGCCATCCCTGAGGGGGGGTCGAACACCGGGGAGCTGTTTTTT. It is translated as CAIPEGGSNTGELFF. This chain joins TRBV6-5 and TRBJ2-2, with a tentative D call TRBD2 (7 bases). V lost 10 bases to trimming and J lost 0 bases, with 15 bases between them. This CDR3 spans 15 amino acids. CDR1 MNHEY and CDR2 SVGAGI come from the germline V gene.

The CDR3: CASSPDTAKETQYF. Here the CDR3 DNA reads TGCGCCAGCAGCCCGGACACAGCAAAAGAGACCCAGTACTTC. The V gene is TRBV5-1, the J gene TRBJ2-5; a weak D match, TRBD1 (5 bases). The germline V gene encodes CDR1 SGHRS and CDR2 YFSETQ. This CDR3 is 14 amino acids long. Trimming cost V 4 bases and J 3 bases, with 13 bases left between them.